This T cell receptor (beta chain) appears in the sequencing data of a study of identical twins. CDR1 is KGHSH and CDR2 is LQKENI in the germline V gene. The ends were cut back, 3 bases at V and 2 bases at J, with 7 bases in the middle. The CDR3 spans 13 residues. The donors were all healthy and Caucasian. The study, taken as a whole, reports: Out-of-frame alpha sequences common to twins were enriched for low generation probability. Models predicted less out-of-frame TCR alpha sharing in monozygotic twins than was found.

Each cDNA held unique molecular identifiers, and template switching gave it a universal primer site. TCRdb fed the 5' RACE reads into MiXCR, producing one record per CDR3 protein. Among about 240,000 distinct CDR3 sequences listed, about 13% were seen once. Concerning this clonotype itself: The antigen remains undetermined.

Another study also made use of these data, one on yellow fever vaccine responses in identical twins.

The sequence derives from a woman in her late teens or twenties in good health. The rearrangement links TRBV18 to TRBJ2-5; D uncertain. Sample: memory (CD45RO+) T cells sorted from blood. Here the CDR3 DNA reads TGTGCCAGCTCACCGCGCAGTCAAGAGACCCAGTACTTC. Its protein is CASSPRSQETQYF. The variable domain in full, with the rest retrieved from reference TRBV18 and TRBJ2-5, is NAGVMQNPRHLVRRRGQEARLRCSPMKGHSHVYWYRQLPEEGLKFMVYLQKENIIDESGMPKERFSAEFPKEGPSILRIQQVVRGDSAAYFCASSPRSQETQYFGPGTRLLVL.